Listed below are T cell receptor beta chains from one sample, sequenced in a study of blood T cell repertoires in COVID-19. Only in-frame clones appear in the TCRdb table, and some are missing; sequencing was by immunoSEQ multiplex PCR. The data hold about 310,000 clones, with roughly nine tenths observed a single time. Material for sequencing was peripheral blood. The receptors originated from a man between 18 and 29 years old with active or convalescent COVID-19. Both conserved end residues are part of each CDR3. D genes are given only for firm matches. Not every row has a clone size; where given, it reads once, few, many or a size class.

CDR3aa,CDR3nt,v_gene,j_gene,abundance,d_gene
CASTADYEQYF,TGCGCCAGCACCGCGGACTACGAGCAGTACTTC,TRBV23-1,TRBJ2-7,NA,NA
CASIGQGRTDTQYF,TGTGCCAGTATCGGACAGGGACGCACAGATACGCAGTATTTT,TRBV19,TRBJ2-3,NA,TRBD1
CASSFNSGGETQYF,TGTGCCAGCAGCTTTAACAGCGGGGGGGAGACCCAGTACTTC,TRBV7-2,TRBJ2-5,NA,TRBD2
CASSITGTSGSDTQYF,TGTGCCAGTAGTATAACCGGGACTAGCGGGTCGGATACGCAGTATTTT,TRBV19,TRBJ2-3,NA,TRBD2
CASSYGGDRGYFGYTF,TGTGCCAGCAGTTACGGGGGGGACAGGGGGTACTTTGGCTACACCTTC,TRBV6-5,TRBJ1-2,NA,TRBD1
CASRYIAGAKNIQYF,TGTGCCAGCAGATATATAGCGGGAGCCAAAAACATTCAGTACTTC,TRBV28,TRBJ2-4,once,TRBD2
CASSGGQGLSNEKLFF,TGTGCCAGCAGTGGAGGACAGGGACTATCTAATGAAAAACTGTTTTTT,TRBV2,TRBJ1-4,NA,TRBD1
CASSAMQGATEAFF,TGTGCCAGCAGTGCTATGCAGGGGGCCACTGAAGCTTTCTTT,TRBV27,TRBJ1-1,NA,TRBD1
CASSPETGSLIGGYTF,TGTGCCAGCTCACCTGAAACCGGGTCTCTCATAGGTGGCTACACCTTC,TRBV18,TRBJ1-2,NA,NA
CAISETAVDSTDTQYF,TGTGCCATCAGTGAGACGGCGGTCGACTCCACAGATACGCAGTATTTT,TRBV10-3,TRBJ2-3,NA,NA
CASSAPGTGENTEAFF,TGTGCCAGTAGTGCCCCCGGGACAGGGGAGAACACTGAAGCTTTCTTT,TRBV19,TRBJ1-1,NA,TRBD1
CASSFTDRTYGYTF,TGCGCCAGCAGCTTTACCGACAGGACCTATGGCTACACCTTC,TRBV5-1,TRBJ1-2,NA,NA
CASSRGGSGSEAFF,TGTGCCAGCAGCCGAGGGGGTTCAGGGTCTGAAGCTTTCTTT,TRBV7-8,TRBJ1-1,NA,NA
CASSVTGSPGELFF,TGTGCCAGCAGCGTTACAGGGTCGCCCGGGGAGCTGTTTTTT,TRBV9,TRBJ2-2,NA,NA
CASSTFGGGHNNEQFF,TGTGCCAGCAGCACCTTCGGCGGGGGCCATAACAATGAGCAGTTCTTC,TRBV9,TRBJ2-1,NA,NA
CASSLGEPLNYNSPLHF,TGTGCCAGCAGTTTAGGAGAACCGCTCAACTATAATTCACCCCTCCACTTT,TRBV28,TRBJ1-6,NA,NA
CAIKTKEPTDTQYF,TGTGCCATTAAAACTAAGGAGCCCACAGATACGCAGTATTTT,TRBV15,TRBJ2-3,NA,NA
CAWRRDTGELFF,TGTGCCTGGCGACGGGACACCGGGGAGCTGTTTTTT,TRBV2,TRBJ2-2,few,NA
CASGHDRELMNTEAFF,TGTGCTAGTGGCCATGACAGGGAACTAATGAACACTGAAGCTTTCTTT,TRBV12-5,TRBJ1-1,NA,TRBD1
CASSLSGNTQYF,TGTGCCAGCAGCTTATCCGGGAATACGCAGTATTTT,TRBV7-9,TRBJ2-3,NA,NA
CASSLGLDRRSYEQYF,TGCGCCAGCAGCTTAGGATTGGACAGGCGATCCTACGAGCAGTACTTC,TRBV5-1,TRBJ2-7,NA,TRBD1
CASSQQGLNTEAFF,TGCGCCAGCAGCCAACAGGGGTTGAACACTGAAGCTTTCTTT,TRBV5-1,TRBJ1-1,NA,TRBD1
CASGSNPGTGLSYEQYF,TGTGCTAGTGGTTCGAACCCCGGGACAGGGCTCTCCTACGAGCAGTACTTC,TRBV12-5,TRBJ2-7,NA,TRBD1
CASSSFGPNEKLFF,TGCGCCAGCAGCTCGTTTGGGCCCAATGAAAAACTGTTTTTT,TRBV5-1,TRBJ1-4,NA,NA
CASSEVPEETQYF,TGTGCCAGCAGTGAGGTGCCCGAAGAGACCCAGTACTTC,TRBV6-2/TRBV6-3,TRBJ2-5,NA,NA
CASSLRPGLNTGELFF,TGTGCCAGCAGCTTAAGGCCAGGACTAAACACCGGGGAGCTGTTTTTT,TRBV7-3,TRBJ2-2,NA,NA
CASSPGTESYEQYF,TGTGCCAGCAGTCCCGGGACAGAGAGCTACGAGCAGTACTTC,TRBV7-9,TRBJ2-7,NA,TRBD1
CATSRLAEYTGELFF,TGTGCCACCAGCAGGCTAGCGGAGTACACCGGGGAGCTGTTTTTT,TRBV15,TRBJ2-2,NA,TRBD2
CASSSTANVPLHF,TGTGCCAGCAGCTCGACAGCCAACGTGCCCCTCCACTTT,TRBV12-3/TRBV12-4,TRBJ1-6,NA,NA
CASSEARGTPNTEAFF,TGTGCCAGCAGTGAAGCGAGGGGGACACCTAACACTGAAGCTTTCTTT,TRBV2,TRBJ1-1,few,NA
CASSQEGGWHYGYTF,TGCGCCAGCAGCCAAGAGGGGGGTTGGCACTATGGCTACACCTTC,TRBV4-1,TRBJ1-2,NA,NA
CAWTPGTSDRTNTGELFF,TGTGCCTGGACCCCCGGGACTAGCGACCGGACGAACACCGGGGAGCTGTTTTTT,TRBV30,TRBJ2-2,once,TRBD2
CASSYGYEQYF,TGTGCCAGCAGCTACGGCTACGAGCAGTACTTC,TRBV28,TRBJ2-7,NA,NA
CASSFLGPGTGELFF,TGTGCCAGCAGTTTTCTGGGGCCAGGGACCGGGGAGCTGTTTTTT,TRBV27,TRBJ2-2,NA,NA
CASSTTGGIYEQYF,TGTGCCAGCAGCACGACAGGGGGCATCTACGAGCAGTACTTC,TRBV27,TRBJ2-7,NA,TRBD1
CASSRGQGDEKLFF,TGTGCCAGCAGCCGGGGACAGGGGGATGAAAAACTGTTTTTT,TRBV16,TRBJ1-4,once,TRBD1
CASSLGQGANDGYTF,TGTGCCAGCAGTTTGGGACAGGGGGCGAATGATGGCTACACCTTC,TRBV6-6,TRBJ1-2,NA,TRBD1
CATRSGGELFF,TGTGCCACCCGTAGCGGGGGGGAGCTGTTTTTT,TRBV19,TRBJ2-2,NA,TRBD2
CASSQLRTGGNTIYF,TGTGCCAGCAGCCAACTTCGGACAGGCGGAAACACCATATATTTT,TRBV7-2,TRBJ1-3,NA,TRBD1
CASSLGDRGTTYEQYF,TGTGCCAGCAGCTTAGGGGACAGGGGTACGACCTACGAGCAGTACTTC,TRBV7-6,TRBJ2-7,NA,TRBD1
CATGQITDTQYF,TGTGCCACGGGACAGATCACAGATACGCAGTATTTT,TRBV19,TRBJ2-3,once,TRBD1